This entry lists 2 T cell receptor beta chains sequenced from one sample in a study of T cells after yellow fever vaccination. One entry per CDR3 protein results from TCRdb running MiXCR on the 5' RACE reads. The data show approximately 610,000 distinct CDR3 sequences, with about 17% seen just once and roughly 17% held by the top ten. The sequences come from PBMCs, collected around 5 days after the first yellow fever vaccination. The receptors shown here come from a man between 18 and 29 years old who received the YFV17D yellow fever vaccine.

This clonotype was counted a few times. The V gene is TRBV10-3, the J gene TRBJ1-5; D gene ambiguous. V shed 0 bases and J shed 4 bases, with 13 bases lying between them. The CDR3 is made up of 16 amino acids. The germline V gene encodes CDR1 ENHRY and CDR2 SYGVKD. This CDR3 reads CAISESVRTDNQPQHF. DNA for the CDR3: TGTGCCATCAGTGAGTCGGTAAGAACAGATAATCAGCCCCAGCATTTT.

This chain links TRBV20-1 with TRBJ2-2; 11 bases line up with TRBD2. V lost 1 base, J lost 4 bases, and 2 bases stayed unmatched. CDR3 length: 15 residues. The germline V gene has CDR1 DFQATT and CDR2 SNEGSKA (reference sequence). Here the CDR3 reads CSARGLAGFTGELFF. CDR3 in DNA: TGCAGTGCTAGAGGACTAGCGGGGTTCACCGGGGAGCTGTTTTTT.